These 8 T cell receptor beta chains were sequenced from one sample in a study of low-dose radiotherapy and immunotherapy resistance in tumors. First-strand cDNA relied on TRAV- and TRBV-specific primers spanning alpha and beta chains. TCR amplification used 15 to 20 PCR cycles, a constant-region primer and a V-primer adapter. From the reads, TCRdb called clonotypes with MiXCR, one entry per CDR3 protein. Among around 84,000 distinct CDR3 sequences listed, around a sixth were seen once. Described time point: after trial treatment. Treatment reported: LDRT plus nivolumab, ipilimumab, low-dose cyclophosphamide and aspirin (RACIN trial). The specimen comprised PBMCs, sampled after low-dose radiotherapy plus immunotherapy. All receptors come from a male donor with prostate cancer.

In the case of this clonotype: Possible read error: a much larger clone is one base away. This chain connects TRBV2 to TRBJ1-1, with D possibly being TRBD1 (5 bases). The CDR3 is made up of 12 amino acids. Per the germline V gene, CDR1 is SNHLY and CDR2 is FYNNEI. The DNA for the CDR3 is TGTGCCAACAGTGGCTGGGACTGTGAAGCTTTCTTT. As protein: CANSGWDCEAFF.

This clonotype was seen at least ten times. The chain combines TRBV6-2 or TRBV6-3 with TRBJ2-3; D remains unclear. V was trimmed by 6 bases and J by 3 bases, leaving 4 bases between them. CDR3 size: 11 residues. Germline-derived CDR1 and CDR2 are MNHEY and SVGEGT. In DNA form, the CDR3 reads TGTGCCAGCAGCCGAACAGATACGCAGTATTTT. Translation gives CASSRTDTQYF.

In this sample, this clonotype turned up many times. The V and J genes are TRBV20-1 and TRBJ2-6; D may be TRBD1 (6 bases). V shed 5 bases and J shed 0 bases, with 14 bases lying between them. Germline V lookup: CDR1 DFQATT, CDR2 SNEGSKA (reference sequence). This CDR3 has 16 residues. Written as DNA, the CDR3 is TGCAGTGCTGGGGGCTACGGTAGCTCTGGGGCCAACGTCCTGACTTTC. This translates into CSAGGYGSSGANVLTF.

A single count supports this clonotype. V and J are TRBV11-2 and TRBJ2-7; D is possibly TRBD1 or TRBD2 (7 bases each). This CDR3 has 16 amino acids. Germline V gives CDR1 SGHAT, CDR2 FQNNGV. Between the trimmed V and J ends, which lost 5 bases and 4 bases, there was a span of 21 bases. CDR3 amino acids: CASSAISGGGGYEQYF. For the CDR3, the DNA is TGTGCCAGCAGCGCCATCTCAGGGGGGGGAGGGTACGAGCAGTACTTC.

Ten or more counts support this clonotype. The V and J genes are TRBV7-9 and TRBJ2-1; 11 bases map to TRBD2. With V trimmed by 5 bases and J by 4 bases, 4 bases remained unmatched. The CDR3 has 15 amino acids. Germline CDR1 reads SEHNR; CDR2 reads FQNEAQ (reference sequence). CDR3 residues: CASSPGLAEYNEQFF. The CDR3 coding sequence is TGTGCCAGCAGCCCGGGACTAGCGGAATACAATGAGCAGTTCTTC. The variable domain in full, with the rest retrieved from reference TRBV7-9 and TRBJ2-1, is DTGVSQNPRHKITKRGQNVTFRCDPISEHNRLYWYRQTLGQGPEFLTYFQNEAQLEKSRLLSDRFSAERPKGSFSTLEIQRTEQGDSAMYLCASSPGLAEYNEQFFGPGTRLTVL.

This clonotype was counted a few times. V gene TRBV20-1 combines with J gene TRBJ1-6; possibly TRBD1 for D (5 bases). The CDR3 covers 15 residues. The V and J ends lost 1 base and 2 bases respectively, with 9 bases between them. CDR1 and CDR2 from the germline V gene are DFQATT and SNEGSKA (reference sequence). The CDR3: CSARVGGAYNSPLHF. CDR3 DNA: TGCAGTGCTAGAGTCGGGGGTGCCTATAATTCACCCCTCCACTTT.

To note about this clonotype: A far larger clone lies a single base away; this is likely a read error. The rearrangement joins TRBV6-1 to TRBJ2-7, with D maybe TRBD2 (6 bases). TRBJ2-5 matches the DNA end more closely, so the J call is doubtful. The CDR3 extends over 15 amino acids. Germline CDR1 reads MNHNS; CDR2 reads SASEGT. CDR3 in amino acids: CASSEAGGITETQYF. The CDR3 bases are TGTGCCAGCAGTGAAGCCGGGGGAATTACAGAGACCCAGTACTTC.

This clonotype was observed many times. The V and J genes are TRBV29-1 and TRBJ2-3; possible D gene TRBD1, 6 bases. Trimming removed 1 base from V and 4 bases from J, with 12 bases in between. The CDR3 is 14 amino acids. Germline-derived CDR1 and CDR2 are SQVTM and ANQGSEA. The CDR3 region has the DNA TGCAGCGTTGAAGGACAGGATTCGTCAGATACGCAGTATTTT. As protein: CSVEGQDSSDTQYF.